Listed here are 20 T cell receptor beta chains from one sample, sequenced in a study of T cell changes during pregnancy in multiple sclerosis. TCRdb keeps only in-frame clones here, not all; method: immunoSEQ multiplex PCR. Of tens of thousands of clones listed, 75% to 90% are singletons. Sequences were derived from peripheral blood, sampled after pregnancy. These receptors came from a female donor in good health, enrolled as a control in a pregnancy study.

V usage is TRBV27 and J usage is TRBJ1-2, with 7 positions matching TRBD1. Losses at the gene ends were 6 bases for V and 1 base for J; bases not matched to a gene: 2. CDR3 length: 13 amino acids. Germline CDR1 is MNHEY and CDR2 is SMNVEV (reference sequence). The CDR3 spells CASRQGNNYGYTF. The CDR3 nucleotides are TGTGCCAGCAGACAGGGGAATAACTATGGCTACACCTTC.

This clone has a single count. The chain carries TRBV11-2 and TRBJ2-7; 7 bases line up with TRBD2. Germline-derived CDR1 and CDR2 are SGHAT and FQNNGV. With 2 bases clipped from V and 2 bases from J, the junction kept 9 bases outside the gene matches. The length of the CDR3 is 16 residues. The CDR3: CASSLPMVAGPYEQYF. The CDR3 DNA reads as TGTGCCAGCAGCTTACCTATGGTAGCGGGCCCCTACGAGCAGTACTTC.

The chain has TRBV28 and TRBJ1-1, with TRBD1 matching 7 bases. The germline V gene encodes CDR1 MDHEN and CDR2 SYDVKM. Trimming cost V 7 bases and J 5 bases; bases outside gene matches: 10. This CDR3 is 14 amino acids long. Here the CDR3 DNA reads TGTGCCAGCAACAACCTACAGGGGTTTACTGAAGCTTTCTTT. Amino acids: CASNNLQGFTEAFF.

The rearrangement uses TRBV9 and TRBJ2-5; 7 bases fit TRBD2. The CDR3 extends over 15 amino acids. Trimming took 4 bases from V and 0 from J; bases not matched to a gene: 6. Germline CDR1 is SGDLS and CDR2 is YYNGEE. The CDR3 loop reads CASSSSGSYQETQYF. CDR3 sequence (DNA): TGTGCCAGCAGCTCTAGCGGATCGTACCAAGAGACCCAGTACTTC.

V is TRBV6-6 and J is TRBJ2-7; D unresolved. The V gene lost 0 bases and the J gene lost 3 bases, with 3 bases spanning the gap. This CDR3 has 12 amino acids. Germline V gene sequence: CDR1 MNHNY, CDR2 SVGAGI (reference sequence). The CDR3 nucleotides are TGTGCCAGCAGTTACTCCAGCTACGAGCAGTACTTC. It yields the protein CASSYSSYEQYF.

The chain carries TRBV30 and TRBJ2-3, with 9 bases that match TRBD1. The CDR3 contains 15 residues. Germline CDR1 is GTSNPN and CDR2 is SVGIG (reference sequence). After removal of 4 bases from V and 2 bases from J, the junction contained 7 bases not matched to a gene. The CDR3 bases are TGTGCCTGGACAGGGGACAGGGTTACCACAGATACGCAGTATTTT. It specifies CAWTGDRVTTDTQYF.

The rearrangement joins TRBV2 to TRBJ2-1; D might be TRBD1 (6 bases). The CDR3 has 12 residues. Trimming removed 5 bases at V and 7 bases at J, with 9 bases between. CDR1 is SNHLY, CDR2 FYNNEI, per germline. CDR3 sequence: CASSRRGNEQFF. The CDR3 DNA reads as TGTGCCAGCAGTCGAAGGGGGAATGAGCAGTTCTTC. Variable domain in full (rest from reference TRBV2 and TRBJ2-1): EPEVTQTPSHQVTQMGQEVILRCVPISNHLYFYWYRQILGQKVEFLVSFYNNEISEKSEIFDDQFSVERPDGSNFTLKIRSTKLEDSAMYFCASSRRGNEQFFGPGTRLTVL.

The V call is TRBV14, the J call TRBJ2-1, with 8 bases fitting TRBD2. Trimming at V came to 1 base and at J to 7 bases, leaving 0 bases not matched to a gene. This CDR3 has 13 amino acids. Germline V gives CDR1 SGHDN, CDR2 FVKESK. CDR3 in DNA: TGTGCCAGCAGCCAAGTAGCGGGGAATGAGCAGTTCTTC. Its protein product is CASSQVAGNEQFF.

CDR3 coding DNA: TGTGCCAGCAGTTCTGTTGCCTACGAGCAGTACTTC. It is translated as CASSSVAYEQYF. The J gene is TRBJ2-7, the V gene TRBV6-6; no clear D gene. Germline V gene data show CDR1 as MNHNY and CDR2 as SVGAGI (reference sequence). With 4 bases removed from V and 2 bases from J, the gap between germline ends came to 6 bases. This CDR3 is 12 amino acids long.

The chain uses TRBV5-4 and TRBJ1-1, with unresolved D. The germline V and J ends were trimmed by 0 bases and 8 bases, with 8 bases remaining between them. The germline gives CDR1 SGHNT, CDR2 YYREEE (reference sequence). This CDR3 contains 12 residues. The CDR3 region is CASSLDFLEAFF. The CDR3 bases are TGTGCCAGCAGCTTGGATTTTCTCGAAGCTTTCTTT.

The V and J genes are TRBV19 and TRBJ2-1, with D unresolved. The ends were cut back, 3 bases at V and 6 bases at J, with 9 bases in the middle. Germline CDR1 reads LNHDA; CDR2 reads SQIVND (reference sequence). This CDR3 is 13 amino acids long. CDR3 residues: CASSIWALNEQFF. The CDR3 region has the DNA TGTGCCAGTAGTATCTGGGCCCTCAATGAGCAGTTCTTC.

This chain links TRBV19 with TRBJ2-6, with D maybe TRBD1 (5 bases). The CDR3 has 16 amino acids. The V gene lost 5 bases and the J gene lost 0 bases, with 11 bases spanning the gap. Germline V gene data show CDR1 as LNHDA and CDR2 as SQIVND (reference sequence). CDR3 loop: CASSRQGNSGANVLTF. CDR3 nucleotide sequence: TGTGCCAGTAGTCGGCAGGGAAACTCTGGGGCCAACGTCCTGACTTTC.

This sequence joins TRBV25-1 and TRBJ1-2; TRBD1 might be the D (5 bases). Between the trimmed V and J ends, which lost 1 base and 6 bases, there was a span of 15 bases. Germline CDR1 MGHDK, CDR2 SYGVNS. The CDR3 extends over 15 amino acids. CDR3 amino acids: CASSESLRERDGYTF. CDR3 sequence (DNA): TGTGCCAGCAGTGAATCCCTCAGGGAACGGGATGGCTACACCTTC.

V and J are TRBV6-4 and TRBJ2-1; D may be TRBD1 (5 bases). In germline, CDR1 is MRHNA, CDR2 SNTAGT. The CDR3 has 18 amino acids. Trimming pared 1 base from V and 0 bases from J, leaving 16 bases between. The CDR3 DNA sequence: TGTGCCAGCAGTGACTTGCCCGGCAGGGTGATCTCCTACAATGAGCAGTTCTTC. As protein: CASSDLPGRVISYNEQFF.

The chain joins TRBV6-5 to TRBJ1-3; the D is unclear. Per germline, CDR1 MNHEY and CDR2 SVGAGI. The CDR3 is made up of 14 amino acids. V lost 0 bases to trimming and J lost 4 bases, with 7 bases between them. CDR3 loop: CASSYSRVGNTIYF. For the CDR3, the DNA is TGTGCCAGCAGTTACTCGAGGGTGGGAAACACCATATATTTT.

The rearrangement uses TRBV7-2 and TRBJ1-3; D may be TRBD1 (5 bases). The germline V gene has CDR1 SGHTA and CDR2 FQGNSA. The CDR3 covers 14 residues. V lost 6 bases to trimming and J lost 0 bases, with 9 bases between them. CDR3 sequence: CASREGSSGNTIYF. DNA of the CDR3: TGTGCCAGCAGGGAGGGGAGCTCTGGAAACACCATATATTTT.

This chain connects TRBV7-2 to TRBJ2-7, with D maybe TRBD1 (7 bases). The CDR3 is made up of 15 amino acids. Trimming removed 2 bases from V and 2 bases from J, with 13 bases in between. CDR1 is SGHTA and CDR2 is FQGNSA in the germline V gene. CDR3: CASSLTAGQTYEQYF. As DNA, the CDR3 is TGTGCCAGCAGCTTAACTGCGGGACAGACCTACGAGCAGTACTTC.

This chain connects TRBV27 to TRBJ2-1; the match to TRBD2 covers 11 bases. The germline CDR1 and CDR2 sequences are MNHEY and SMNVEV (reference sequence). This CDR3 has 15 residues. V was clipped by 6 bases and J by 9 bases; unmatched bases: 10. The CDR3 DNA is TGTGCCAGCAGACCCACTAGCGGGAGTGGATTTGAGCAGTTCTTC. Translation: CASRPTSGSGFEQFF.

This clone occurred once. V gene TRBV29-1 combines with J gene TRBJ1-2; TRBD1 agrees at 9 bases. After removal of 7 bases from V and 6 bases from J, the junction contained 9 bases not matched to a gene. This CDR3 has 13 amino acids. CDR1 is SQVTM, CDR2 ANQGSEA, per germline. As DNA, the CDR3 is TGCAGCGGTATCCAAGGGACAGGGCATGGCTACACCTTC. Translating gives CSGIQGTGHGYTF.

The chain recombines TRBV7-9 with TRBJ1-2; 7 positions match TRBD1. Germline values: CDR1 SEHNR, CDR2 FQNEAQ (reference sequence). The V gene end was trimmed by 3 bases and the J gene end by 4 bases; junction bases not matched to a gene: 2. The CDR3 sequence is 13 residues long. Written as DNA, the CDR3 is TGTGCCAGCAGCTTGGAGGGGGCCTATGGCTACACCTTC. This encodes CASSLEGAYGYTF. The complete variable domain, with remaining parts taken from reference TRBV7-9 and TRBJ1-2, reads DTGVSQNPRHKITKRGQNVTFRCDPISEHNRLYWYRQTLGQGPEFLTYFQNEAQLEKSRLLSDRFSAERPKGSFSTLEIQRTEQGDSAMYLCASSLEGAYGYTFGSGTRLTVV.